A selection of T cell receptor beta chains follows, all from one sample in a study of CD8 T cells in ankylosing spondylitis. TCRdb processed the 5' RACE reads anew with MiXCR; each CDR3 protein has one entry. The sample shows roughly 30,000 distinct CDR3 sequences, around 30% of them seen only once. The sequenced sample consisted of synovial fluid, either unsorted or a sorted T cell fraction (not recorded which). These receptors were obtained from a male donor with ankylosing spondylitis. CDR3s include the opening cysteine and the closing phenylalanine or tryptophan. Fields, in order: V gene, clone size, J gene, D gene, CDR3 DNA, CDR3 protein. A D gene is named only where the DNA matches it firmly. Clone size is not always given. Where it is, it says once, few, many or a class for expanded clones.

>TRBV27|few|TRBJ2-7|-
TGTGCCAGCAGTTTAGGGCGGCACCTGGGTTCCCACGAGCAGTACTTC
CASSLGRHLGSHEQYF
>TRBV5-1|-|TRBJ1-5|TRBD1
TGCGCCAGCAGCTCACCCGACAGGGGGCGTTGTCAGCCCCAGCATTTT
CASSSPDRGRCQPQHF
>TRBV25-1|-|TRBJ2-7|-
TGTGCCAGCAGTGAAACGGGACGGAGCTCCTACGAGCAGTACTTC
CASSETGRSSYEQYF
>TRBV12-3/TRBV12-4|many|TRBJ2-1|TRBD1
TGTGCCAGCAGTTGGGACAGCCACAATGAGCAGTTCTTC
CASSWDSHNEQFF
>TRBV28|-|TRBJ2-3|TRBD2
TGTGCCAGCGGAAAATACGGGACTAGCGGGGCCAGCACAGATACGCAGTATTTT
CASGKYGTSGASTDTQYF
>TRBV6-1|-|TRBJ2-1|TRBD2
TGTGCCAGCAGTGAGAGGGGGAGCGGGAGGGCCTGGGGGAATGAGCAGTTCTTC
CASSERGSGRAWGNEQFF
>TRBV7-8|-|TRBJ1-5|TRBD1
TGTGCCAGCAGCCGGGACAGGGCAAAGCGCAATCAGCCCCAGCATTTT
CASSRDRAKRNQPQHF
>TRBV5-6|-|TRBJ2-1|TRBD1
TGTGCCAGCAGCTTGAGTGCCGGCTGGACAGGCAATGAGCAGTTCTTC
CASSLSAGWTGNEQFF
>TRBV15|-|TRBJ2-1|TRBD2
TGTGCCACCAGCAGCAGGGAGGGCGGCAATGAGCAGTTCTTC
CATSSREGGNEQFF
>TRBV5-1|many|TRBJ2-1|TRBD2
TGCGCCAGCCTCGGGGCTACTAGCGGGAGCTCCTACAATGAGCAGTTCTTC
CASLGATSGSSYNEQFF
>TRBV6-1|-|TRBJ2-3|-
TGTGCCAGCAGCCCCCGGCCGTACGGGGCAGATACGCAGTATTTT
CASSPRPYGADTQYF
>TRBV7-9|few|TRBJ1-6|-
TGTGCCAGCAGCCGAAGTCGATGGGGGCTTTCACCCCTCCACTTT
CASSRSRWGLSPLHF
>TRBV24-1|few|TRBJ2-5|-
TGTGCCACCAGTGGGGCGTACCAAGAGACCCAGTACTTC
CATSGAYQETQYF
>TRBV29-1|few|TRBJ2-1|TRBD2
TGCAGCCTGTCCGGACTAGCGGGAGGGGCCGACTTCGTGAACAATGAGCAGTTCTTC
CSLSGLAGGADFVNNEQFF
>TRBV20-1|-|TRBJ1-6|TRBD1
TGCAGTGCTCACGACAGGGAGCACTCACCCCTCCACTTT
CSAHDREHSPLHF
>TRBV6-1|few|TRBJ2-7|-
TGTGCCAGCAGGGCATCCTACGAGCAGTACTTC
CASRASYEQYF
>TRBV5-5|-|TRBJ1-2|-
TGTGCCAGCACCATGGGAAGGGTTGGCTACACCTTC
CASTMGRVGYTF
>TRBV3-1|-|TRBJ2-1|-
TGTGCCACCTCCCAAGATCTAACCGGGGAGACCTACAATGAGCAGTTCTTC
CATSQDLTGETYNEQFF
>TRBV20-1|few|TRBJ1-1|TRBD1
TGCAGTGCTCCGGGACAGGGTGCCACTGAAGCTTTCTTT
CSAPGQGATEAFF
>TRBV15|-|TRBJ2-1|TRBD2
TGTGCCACCAGCGGGGGGGACGGTTCCTACAATGAGCAGTTCTTC
CATSGGDGSYNEQFF
>TRBV6-1|-|TRBJ2-2|TRBD2
TGTGCCAGCAGTGAGGGACTAGCGAACACCGGGGAGCTGTTTTTT
CASSEGLANTGELFF
>TRBV5-1|-|TRBJ2-7|-
TGCGCCAGTGGACCGGGCCTCTACGAGCAGTACTTC
CASGPGLYEQYF
>TRBV2|few|TRBJ2-5|-
TGTGCCAGCAGTGAGGATATGGCCGAACAAGAGACCCAGTACTTC
CASSEDMAEQETQYF
>TRBV27|few|TRBJ1-5|-
TGTGCCAGCAGTTTTCAGGATCAGCCCCAGCATTTT
CASSFQDQPQHF
>TRBV5-1|many|TRBJ1-5|TRBD1
TGCGCCAGCAGCCCCGGACAGGGAAACCATCAGCCCCAGCATTTT
CASSPGQGNHQPQHF
>TRBV12-5|many|TRBJ2-1|-
TGTGCTAGTGGTTTGGCGCGCGGGATTTACAATGAGCAGTTCTTC
CASGLARGIYNEQFF
>TRBV6-1|few|TRBJ2-5|TRBD1
TGTGCCAGCAGACCCCGTCCGGGGACAGACTACCAAGAGACCCAGTACTTC
CASRPRPGTDYQETQYF
>TRBV3-1|-|TRBJ2-7|-
TGTGCCAGCAGCCAAGGAGTCGGGGGCTACGAGCAGTACTTC
CASSQGVGGYEQYF
>TRBV6-1|many|TRBJ2-5|-
TGTGCCAGCAGTGAAGGTCCAGGGGAGTCCGCAGAGACCCAGTACTTC
CASSEGPGESAETQYF
>TRBV6-6|few|TRBJ2-2|-
TGTGCCAGCAGCCCCCTCCGGACCGGGGAGCTGTTTTTT
CASSPLRTGELFF
>TRBV6-1|few|TRBJ1-1|-
TGTGCCAGCAGCCCGGGGGGGCATCACACTGAAGCTTTCTTT
CASSPGGHHTEAFF
>TRBV20-1|few|TRBJ2-5|-
TGCAGTGCTAGAGACCCAAGCGGACTCCAAGAGACCCAGTACTTC
CSARDPSGLQETQYF
>TRBV5-6|-|TRBJ1-1|TRBD1
TGTGCCAGCAGCTGGAGACAGGGTCTCATGGACACTGAAGCTTTCTTT
CASSWRQGLMDTEAFF
>TRBV2|many|TRBJ1-2|TRBD1
TGTGCCAGCAGTGAATCCCTAGGACAGGTCTATGGCTACACCTTC
CASSESLGQVYGYTF
>TRBV4-2|many|TRBJ2-3|-
TGTGCCAGCAGCCTGGGGGCTGACACAGATACGCAGTATTTT
CASSLGADTDTQYF
>TRBV27|-|TRBJ2-1|-
TGTGCCAGCAGTATTAAAGGGAATGAGCAGTTCTTC
CASSIKGNEQFF
>TRBV12-3/TRBV12-4|-|TRBJ2-5|-
TGTGCCAGCAGTCCCGGACCCCGGGTAGAGACCCAGTACTTC
CASSPGPRVETQYF
>TRBV6-4|few|TRBJ2-3|TRBD2
TGTGCCAGCAGTGTAGCGGGAGATGGAACAGATACGCAGTATTTT
CASSVAGDGTDTQYF
>TRBV20-1|-|TRBJ2-7|-
TGCAGTGCTAGGGATTCTAGCGTTGTCTACGAGCAGTACTTC
CSARDSSVVYEQYF
>TRBV16|-|TRBJ2-1|-
TGTGCCAGCAGCCAATCAGAGGGCCAACCCACCTACAATGAGCAGTTCTTC
CASSQSEGQPTYNEQFF
>TRBV3-1|-|TRBJ2-1|TRBD1
TGTGCCAGCAGCCAAGACAGGGGGAGCTCCTACAATGAGCAGTTCTTC
CASSQDRGSSYNEQFF
>TRBV10-3|few|TRBJ2-2|TRBD2
TGTGCCATCAGTGGCCTCTCGCGGGAGGGCAGATCCGGGGAGCTGTTTTTT
CAISGLSREGRSGELFF
>TRBV18|few|TRBJ1-1|TRBD1
TGTGCCAGCTCACCCGGGACAGGGATTAGGAACACTGAAGCTTTCTTT
CASSPGTGIRNTEAFF
>TRBV7-9|few|TRBJ2-3|-
TGTGCCAGCAGCCTAGGAGGGACCCGCGCCGATACGCAGTATTTT
CASSLGGTRADTQYF
>TRBV6-2/TRBV6-3|-|TRBJ1-1|-
TGTGCCAGCAGTTATGGATCAGGTTGCACGTTT
CASSYGSGCTF